This entry features one T cell receptor (beta chain) sequence. The source of the sample is a study of cytomegalovirus exposure and HLA in healthy donors. As for the study in general: The 100 to 150 validation repertoires matched the approximately 700 first-cohort repertoires in platform, a later analysis reported.

Sequencing used immunoSEQ multiplex PCR; TCRdb keeps in-frame clones, though not all of them. The sample records some 80,000 clones, almost 97% being singletons. The TCR sequence derives from a man between 18 and 29 years old in good health and CMV-seropositive. Material: PBMCs.

The DNA for the CDR3 is TGTGCCAGCAGTAGGCCCCCAGGGAGGGCCAAAAACATTCAGTACTTC. Its protein product is CASSRPPGRAKNIQYF. The chain carries TRBV7-9 and TRBJ2-4; D is possibly TRBD2 (6 bases). There are 16 residues in the CDR3. Trimming took off 6 bases at V and 1 base at J, with 16 bases between the two ends. Per germline, CDR1 SEHNR and CDR2 FQNEAQ (reference sequence).